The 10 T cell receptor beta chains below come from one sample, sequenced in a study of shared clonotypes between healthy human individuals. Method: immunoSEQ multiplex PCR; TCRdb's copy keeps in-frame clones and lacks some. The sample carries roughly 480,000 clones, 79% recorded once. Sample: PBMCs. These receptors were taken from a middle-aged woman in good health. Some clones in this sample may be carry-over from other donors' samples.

CDR3 amino acids: CASSQDRGLGQFF. In nucleotides, the CDR3 is TGCGCCAGCAGCCAGGACAGGGGGCTCGGGCAGTTCTTC. The J gene is TRBJ2-1, the V gene TRBV4-1; 11 nucleotides line up with TRBD1. This CDR3 has 13 amino acids. The V and J ends lost 3 bases and 12 bases, in that order; junction bases with no gene match: 4. In germline, CDR1 is MGHRA, CDR2 YSYEKL.

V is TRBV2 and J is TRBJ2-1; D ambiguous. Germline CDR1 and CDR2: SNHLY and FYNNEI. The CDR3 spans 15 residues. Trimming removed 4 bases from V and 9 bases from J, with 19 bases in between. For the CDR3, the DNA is TGTGCCAGCAGTGTCCTAGGTTCCGGCAAAAGTGAGCAGTTCTTC. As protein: CASSVLGSGKSEQFF.

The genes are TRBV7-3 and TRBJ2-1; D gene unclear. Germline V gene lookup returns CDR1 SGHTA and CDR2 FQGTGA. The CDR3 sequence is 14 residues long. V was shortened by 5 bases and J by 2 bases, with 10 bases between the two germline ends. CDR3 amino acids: CASSLNGAYNEQFF. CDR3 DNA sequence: TGTGCCAGCAGCCTAAATGGGGCCTACAATGAGCAGTTCTTC.

CDR3 amino acids: CASSLAASNHEQYF. The CDR3 coding sequence is TGCGCCAGCAGCTTGGCGGCTAGTAACCACGAGCAGTACTTC. The rearrangement links TRBV5-1 to TRBJ2-7; no reliable D call. Germline lookup yields CDR1 SGHRS and CDR2 YFSETQ. This CDR3 spans 14 amino acids. V shed 0 bases and J shed 5 bases, with 12 bases lying between them. Supplemented by reference TRBV5-1 and TRBJ2-7, the full variable domain reads KAGVTQTPRYLIKTRGQQVTLSCSPISGHRSVSWYQQTPGQGLQFLFEYFSETQRNKGNFPGRFSGRQFSNSRSEMNVSTLELGDSALYLCASSLAASNHEQYFGPGTRLTVT.

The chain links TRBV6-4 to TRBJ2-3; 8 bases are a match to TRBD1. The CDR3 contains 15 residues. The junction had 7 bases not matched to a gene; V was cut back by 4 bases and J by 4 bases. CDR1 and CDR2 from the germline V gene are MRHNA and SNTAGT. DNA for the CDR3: TGTGCCAGCAGTGCCGGGACAGGACAATCAGATACGCAGTATTTT. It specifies CASSAGTGQSDTQYF.

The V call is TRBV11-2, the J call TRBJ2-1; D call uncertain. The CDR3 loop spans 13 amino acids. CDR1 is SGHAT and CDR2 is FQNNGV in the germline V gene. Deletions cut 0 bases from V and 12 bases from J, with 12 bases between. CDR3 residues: CASSLERVGAQFF. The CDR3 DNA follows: TGTGCCAGCAGCTTAGAACGGGTTGGTGCGCAGTTCTTC.

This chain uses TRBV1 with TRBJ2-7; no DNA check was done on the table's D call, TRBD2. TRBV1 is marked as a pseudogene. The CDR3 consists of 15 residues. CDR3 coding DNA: TGCACCAGCAGCCTCGGGTACCCAGATACCTACGAGCAGTACTTC. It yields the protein CTSSLGYPDTYEQYF.

CDR3 loop: CASSMETAGRGEQYF. Written as DNA, the CDR3 is TGTGCCAGTAGTATGGAGACGGCCGGGAGGGGAGAGCAGTACTTC. The chain has TRBV19 and TRBJ2-7; 8 bases line up with TRBD2. J was trimmed by 7 bases and V by 3 bases; bases with no gene match: 11. Germline CDR1 reads LNHDA; CDR2 reads SQIVND (reference sequence). The CDR3 consists of 15 residues.

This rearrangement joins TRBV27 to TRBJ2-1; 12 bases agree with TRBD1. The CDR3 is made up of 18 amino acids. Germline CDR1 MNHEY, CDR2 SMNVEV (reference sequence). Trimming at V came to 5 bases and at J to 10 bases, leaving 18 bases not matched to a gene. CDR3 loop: CASSAGTGGRMGVREQFF. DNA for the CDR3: TGTGCCAGCAGTGCCGGGACAGGGGGCCGGATGGGAGTACGGGAGCAGTTCTTC.

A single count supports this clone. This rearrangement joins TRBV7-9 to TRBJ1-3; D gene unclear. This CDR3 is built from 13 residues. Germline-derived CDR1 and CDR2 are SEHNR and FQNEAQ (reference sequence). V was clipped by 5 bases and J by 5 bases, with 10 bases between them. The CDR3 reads CASSQEFRNTIYF. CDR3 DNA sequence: TGTGCCAGCAGCCAAGAGTTTAGAAACACCATATATTTT. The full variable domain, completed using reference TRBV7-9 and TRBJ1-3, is DTGVSQNPRHKITKRGQNVTFRCDPISEHNRLYWYRQTLGQGPEFLTYFQNEAQLEKSRLLSDRFSAERPKGSFSTLEIQRTEQGDSAMYLCASSQEFRNTIYFGEGSWLTVV.